One and the same sample provided the 11 T cell receptor beta chains below, sequenced in a study of T-cell memory formation after mild COVID-19. One entry per CDR3 protein, called by TCRdb with MiXCR from the 5' RACE reads. The sample shows 200,000 to 300,000 distinct CDR3 sequences, 15% of them seen only once. Sequenced: PBMCs or a T cell subset sorted from them (not recorded which). These TCRs come from an adult woman who had mild COVID-19 (a few samples of this study predate the infection). Cell type and time point are not known.

A single count supports this clonotype. The chain has TRBV11-2 and TRBJ1-6, with no clear D. Trimming shortened V by 10 bases and J by 6 bases, and 16 bases separated the two germline ends. This CDR3 has 14 residues. Looked up from germline, CDR1 is SGHAT and CDR2 is FQNNGV. For the CDR3, the DNA is TGTGCCACCCGCGCGGGTTTTTTTAATTCACCCCTCCACTTT. It translates to CATRAGFFNSPLHF.

This clonotype was detected a few times. The genes are TRBV24-1 and TRBJ2-3; 11 nucleotides match TRBD2. This CDR3 is 15 amino acids long. The V and J ends lost 4 bases and 5 bases, in that order; junction bases with no gene match: 4. Germline CDR1 KGHDR, CDR2 SFDVKD. As DNA, the CDR3 is TGTGCCACCAGTGACGTTAGCGGGAGGGGAGATACGCAGTATTTT. This encodes CATSDVSGRGDTQYF.

The chain recombines TRBV6-5 with TRBJ2-7; the D gene could be TRBD1 or TRBD2 (5 bases each). With 0 bases removed from V and 5 bases from J, the gap between germline ends came to 14 bases. Per the germline V gene, CDR1 is MNHEY and CDR2 is SVGAGI. This CDR3 comprises 15 residues. The CDR3 DNA reads TGTGCCAGCAGTTACTCGTGGGGGAGAAGCCACGAGCAGTACTTC. It yields the protein CASSYSWGRSHEQYF.

This clonotype was counted only a few times. The chain is built from TRBV4-1 and TRBJ2-5; D is perhaps TRBD2 (5 bases). From germline, CDR1 is MGHRA and CDR2 YSYEKL. The germline V and J ends were trimmed by 2 bases and 4 bases, with 11 bases remaining between them. The length of the CDR3 is 14 residues. CDR3 nucleotide sequence: TGCGCCAGCAGCCAATCCCGGAGGCGAGAGACCCAGTACTTC. It specifies CASSQSRRRETQYF.

Ten or more counts support this clonotype. The rearrangement links TRBV5-1 to TRBJ2-1; 11 bases line up with TRBD2. CDR3 size: 18 residues. The V gene end was trimmed by 3 bases and the J gene end by 4 bases; junction bases not matched to a gene: 12. Germline V gene lookup returns CDR1 SGHRS and CDR2 YFSETQ. CDR3 DNA: TGCGCCAGCAGCTCGGGACTGCCGGGACTAGCGGATTACAATGAGCAGTTCTTC. Encoded protein: CASSSGLPGLADYNEQFF.

The genes are TRBV9 and TRBJ2-7; a weak D match, TRBD2 (6 bases). CDR3 length equals 15 residues. Germline CDR1 SGDLS, CDR2 YYNGEE. Trimming stripped 2 bases from V and 2 bases from J, with 14 bases between. The CDR3 sequence: CASSVGGGITYEQYF. CDR3 coding DNA: TGTGCCAGCAGCGTTGGCGGCGGGATAACCTACGAGCAGTACTTC.

Of note for this clonotype: At one boundary the junction diverges from the germline segment, which might be a read error. The rearrangement joins TRBV7-7 to TRBJ2-6; D call uncertain. The CDR3 contains 15 residues. The germline CDR1 and CDR2 sequences are SSHAT and FNYEAQ (reference sequence). CDR3 region: CASSEWVAGANVLTF. The CDR3 DNA follows: TGTGCTAGCAGCGAATGGGTGGCTGGGGCCAACGTCCTGACTTTC.

A few counts support this clonotype. For the CDR3, the DNA is TGTGCTAGTGCCATTGTACTGGGAACAGCAGATACGCAGTATTTT. This translates into CASAIVLGTADTQYF. The chain employs TRBV12-5 and TRBJ2-3; no clear D gene. The CDR3 is made up of 15 amino acids. Germline CDR1 LGHNT, CDR2 FRNRAP. Trimming took off 7 bases at V and 4 bases at J, with 18 bases between the two ends. Variable domain in full (rest from reference TRBV12-5 and TRBJ2-3): DARVTQTPRHKVTEMGQEVTMRCQPILGHNTVFWYRQTMMQGLELLAYFRNRAPLDDSGMPKDRFSAEMPDATLATLKIQPSEPRDSAVYFCASAIVLGTADTQYFGPGTRLTVL.

This clonotype was counted only a few times. This rearrangement joins TRBV5-1 to TRBJ2-2; TRBD2 aligns across 7 bases. Losses at the gene ends were 4 bases for V and 1 base for J; bases not matched to a gene: 10. This CDR3 region has 17 residues. Per the germline V gene, CDR1 is SGHRS and CDR2 is YFSETQ. Written as DNA, the CDR3 is TGCGCCAGCAGCATGGGGGGGACTGCAGTGAACACCGGGGAGCTGTTTTTT. Amino acids: CASSMGGTAVNTGELFF.

Note on this clonotype: A single base separates this from a much larger clone, so it may be a read error. V usage is TRBV7-9 and J usage is TRBJ1-6, with D perhaps TRBD1 (6 bases). In germline, CDR1 is SEHNR, CDR2 FQNEAQ (reference sequence). This CDR3 is 16 amino acids long. The CDR3: CASSPRTDTSGSPLNF. The CDR3 DNA reads as TGTGCCAGCAGCCCCCGGACAGACACCTCAGGGTCACCCCTCAACTTT. The variable domain in full, with the rest retrieved from reference TRBV7-9 and TRBJ1-6, is DTGVSQNPRHKITKRGQNVTFRCDPISEHNRLYWYRQTLGQGPEFLTYFQNEAQLEKSRLLSDRFSAERPKGSFSTLEIQRTEQGDSAMYLCASSPRTDTSGSPLNFGNGTRLTVT.

This clonotype was seen a few times. The V and J genes are TRBV6-6 and TRBJ2-5; the D gene could be TRBD1 or TRBD2 (6 bases each). There are 14 residues in the CDR3. From germline, CDR1 is MNHNY and CDR2 SVGAGI (reference sequence). V was shortened by 6 bases and J by 2 bases, with 13 bases between the two germline ends. The CDR3 here is CASRATGGQETQYF. CDR3 bases: TGTGCCAGCAGGGCGACAGGAGGGCAAGAGACCCAGTACTTC.